This TCR beta chain was identified during a study of blood T cell repertoires in COVID-19. Study information: Sites in the United States, Italy and Spain provided acute and convalescent COVID-19 samples. Sources were T cells, B-cell-depleted T cells, or PBMCs; the material itself was cDNA or gDNA.

Under the authors' procedure: The assay estimated nucleated cells by amplifying reference gene primers. Here immunoSEQ multiplex PCR was the method, and the copy in TCRdb shows in-frame clones only, minus some. V and J calls and clone size are copied from that table; D and trimming were computed from the DNA. Of approximately 150,000 clones in the sample, about 86% were seen once. Germline values: CDR1 LGHDT, CDR2 YNNKEL (reference sequence). V lost 1 base to trimming and J lost 2 bases, with 14 bases between them. CDR3 length: 16 residues. Sequencing input: peripheral blood. This clonotype was obtained from a woman aged 55 to 70 with acute or convalescent COVID-19. The chain combines TRBV3-1 (or the pseudogene TRBV3-2) with TRBJ2-5, with a weak D call TRBD1 (7 bases). In nucleotides, the CDR3 is TGTGCCAGCAGCCAAGCCTCCGCAGGGGGGCAAGAGACCCAGTACTTC. As protein: CASSQASAGGQETQYF.